These 5 T cell receptor beta chains originate from one sample sequenced in a study of T cells in Graves' hyperthyroidism and ophthalmopathy (dated by TCRdb to the late 2010s). The library was made by multiplex PCR. The sequencing machine was an Illumina HiSeq 2000. TCR beta CDR3 regions were amplified from RNA transcripts. The TCR CDR3 was subjected to a first round of RT-PCR using the HTBI primer set and the Qiagen OneStep RT-PCR kit. TCRdb cleaned the public reads at Q25 with fastp, built clones with MiXCR and kept in-frame beta chains. CDR3 protein duplicates are merged, each entry listing the most common genes and DNA. For this sample there are under 500,000 distinct CDR3 sequences; over 13% appear just once. The top ten clones comprise around 27% of the sample. Material for sequencing was blood. These receptors were obtained from a man over 45 with Graves' ophthalmopathy.

At least ten counts were recorded for this clonotype. V and J are TRBV12-3 or TRBV12-4 and TRBJ2-3; D may be TRBD1 or TRBD2 (5 bases each). The CDR3 spans 15 residues. V lost 1 base and J lost 6, with 14 bases in between. This chain's CDR3 is CASSLGTGGLDTQYF. DNA of the CDR3: TGTGCCAGCAGTTTAGGGACTGGGGGTCTGGATACGCAGTATTTT.

This clonotype has just a few counts. J is TRBJ2-5 and V is TRBV29-1; the D call may be TRBD1 or TRBD2 (6 bases each). Germline CDR1 and CDR2: SQVTM and ANQGSEA. CDR3 length: 14 amino acids. Trimming took off 7 bases at V and 1 base at J, with 16 bases between the two ends. The CDR3 DNA reads as TGCAGCGCTGGGGGGCGCCGGGTCCAAGAGACCCAGTACTTC. Translating it yields CSAGGRRVQETQYF.

This clonotype appeared many times. V gene TRBV30 combines with J gene TRBJ1-1; D gene uncertain. Germline lookup yields CDR1 GTSNPN and CDR2 SVGIG (reference sequence). Trimming removed 1 base from V and 1 base from J, with 7 bases in between. The CDR3 covers 13 residues. CDR3 in amino acids: CAWSGQTNTEAFF. The DNA for the CDR3 is TGTGCCTGGAGTGGCCAAACGAACACTGAAGCTTTCTTT.

In its sample, this clonotype was seen many times. At one of its ends the junction is not consistent with the germline gene, which may arise from a read error. This sequence joins TRBV28 and TRBJ2-1; D gene ambiguous. The CDR3 totals 14 residues. Germline V CDR1 and CDR2: MDHEN, SYDVKM. The CDR3 DNA reads as TGTACCAGCAGAGAAGGCATGCCGTACAATGAGCAGTTCTTC. This sequence encodes CTSREGMPYNEQFF. Filled out from reference TRBV28 and TRBJ2-1, the complete variable domain reads DVKVTQSSRYLVKRTGEKVFLECVQDMDHENMFWYRQDPGLGLRLIYFSYDVKMKEKGDIPEGYSVSREKKERFSLILESASTNQTSMYLCTSREGMPYNEQFFGPGTRLTVL.

This clonotype was picked up many times. The V gene is TRBV20-1, the J gene TRBJ2-7; TRBD2 matches 12 bases. This CDR3 is built from 13 residues. Germline CDR1 DFQATT, CDR2 SNEGSKA (reference sequence). Unmatched junction bases numbered 2, after V lost 5 bases and J lost 3 bases. Here the CDR3 DNA reads TGCAGTGCTCCTAGCGGGAGGGGCTACGAGCAGTACTTC. It encodes CSAPSGRGYEQYF.